Listed here are 21 T cell receptor beta chains from one sample, sequenced in a study of blood T cell repertoires in COVID-19. TCRdb's copy holds only in-frame clones and misses some; the assay was immunoSEQ multiplex PCR. Of fewer than 250,000 clones in the sample, 65% to 90% were seen once. The source material was peripheral blood. The receptors were sampled from a man in his fifties or sixties with COVID-19, enrolled during active disease.

The V and J genes are TRBV15 and TRBJ1-2, with 12 bases fitting TRBD1. In germline, CDR1 is LNHNV, CDR2 YYDKDF (reference sequence). This CDR3 comprises 15 residues. V dropped 2 bases and J dropped 6; count of bases not matched to a gene: 4. In nucleotides, the CDR3 is TGTGCCACCAGCAGAACCCGGGACAGGGGGCATGGCTACACCTTC. Amino acids: CATSRTRDRGHGYTF.

This chain uses TRBV7-9 with TRBJ2-3; 9 nucleotides match TRBD1. Germline CDR1 reads SEHNR; CDR2 reads FQNEAQ (reference sequence). With V trimmed by 5 bases and J by 2 bases, 11 bases remained unmatched. This CDR3 region has 17 residues. CDR3 region: CASSHLAGQGFTDTQYF. The CDR3 coding sequence is TGTGCCAGCAGCCACCTGGCGGGACAGGGATTCACAGATACGCAGTATTTT.

In its sample, this clone was seen once. The V and J genes are TRBV6-6 and TRBJ1-5; D perhaps matches TRBD1 (6 bases). The CDR3 covers 12 residues. CDR1 and CDR2 from the germline V gene are MNHNY and SVGAGI (reference sequence). The ends were cut back, 6 bases at V and 6 bases at J, with 9 bases in the middle. CDR3 protein: CASRGTTQPQHF. The DNA of the CDR3 is TGTGCCAGCAGGGGGACAACTCAGCCCCAGCATTTT.

The chain is built from TRBV6-5 and TRBJ1-6; a possible D gene is TRBD1 (6 bases). This CDR3 spans 15 amino acids. V gave up 4 bases and J gave up 8 bases, with 15 bases separating them. Per germline, CDR1 MNHEY and CDR2 SVGAGI. The CDR3 DNA sequence: TGTGCCAGCAGTTCCACGGACAGATGGGATTCACCCCTCCACTTT. Translation gives CASSSTDRWDSPLHF.

The V gene is TRBV7-9, the J gene TRBJ1-2, with TRBD1 as a possible D gene (5 bases). Trimming stripped 5 bases from V and 8 bases from J, with 15 bases between. Looked up from germline, CDR1 is SEHNR and CDR2 is FQNEAQ (reference sequence). The CDR3 totals 13 residues. CDR3 DNA: TGTGCCAGCAGCCCCTGGGGCAGGTTCGGCTACACCTTC. This sequence encodes CASSPWGRFGYTF.

This chain joins TRBV29-1 and TRBJ2-5; a weak D match, TRBD1 (6 bases). The V gene's germline CDR1 is SQVTM and CDR2 ANQGSEA. Trimming removed 5 bases at V and 4 bases at J, with 8 bases between. The CDR3 length is 11 residues. For the CDR3, the DNA is TGCAGCGTTACAGGGCCAGAGACCCAGTACTTC. The encoded protein is CSVTGPETQYF. Full variable domain (remainder filled in from reference TRBV29-1 and TRBJ2-5): SAVISQKPSRDICQRGTSLTIQCQVDSQVTMMFWYRQQPGQSLTLIATANQGSEATYESGFVIDKFPISRPNLTFSTLTVSNMSPEDSSIYLCSVTGPETQYFGPGTRLLVL.

Concerning this clone itself: Other DNA sequences of this sample code for an identical CDR3. This sequence joins TRBV27 and TRBJ1-1; D call uncertain. Looked up from germline, CDR1 is MNHEY and CDR2 is SMNVEV (reference sequence). This CDR3 is built from 15 residues. V was clipped by 1 base and J by 0 bases, with 9 bases between them. The DNA for the CDR3 is TGTGCCAGCAGTTTATTAGGCGGGGTGAACACTGAAGCTTTCTTT. Translating gives CASSLLGGVNTEAFF.

CDR3 protein: CASSYSRGHSEQFF. CDR3 DNA sequence: TGTGCCAGCAGTTACTCGAGAGGACACAGTGAGCAGTTCTTC. The rearrangement uses TRBV6-5 and TRBJ2-1; weak D call: TRBD1 (5 bases). The germline V gene has CDR1 MNHEY and CDR2 SVGAGI. With 0 bases removed from V and 9 bases from J, the gap between germline ends came to 12 bases. There are 14 residues in the CDR3.

The chain carries TRBV12-3 or TRBV12-4 and TRBJ2-5; TRBD2 might be the D (5 bases). Trimming removed 3 bases at V and 14 bases at J, with 13 bases between. The CDR3 consists of 11 residues. CDR3 in amino acids: CASSFLGRFYF. CDR3 nucleotide sequence: TGTGCCAGCAGTTTCTTAGGGAGATTTTACTTC.

With respect to this clone: Other DNA sequences in the same sample also yield this CDR3. The chain recombines TRBV4-2 with TRBJ2-2; no clear D. Trimming left V 0 bases short and J 3 bases short, with 11 bases between. There are 16 residues in the CDR3. The germline V gene has CDR1 LGHNA and CDR2 YNFKEQ. The CDR3 reads CASSQDWASYTGELFF. The CDR3 bases are TGTGCCAGCAGCCAAGATTGGGCAAGCTACACCGGGGAGCTGTTTTTT.

The chain combines TRBV5-3 with TRBJ1-5; D perhaps matches TRBD1 (6 bases). TRBV5-3 is filed as an ORF, its function uncertain. The CDR3 runs 15 residues. The V gene lost 4 bases and the J gene lost 6 bases, with 17 bases spanning the gap. This CDR3 is CARSPVEGGGQPQHF. In nucleotides, the CDR3 is TGTGCCAGAAGCCCGGTGGAGGGAGGGGGTCAGCCCCAGCATTTT.

The J gene is TRBJ1-6, the V gene TRBV5-1; 9 bases are shared with TRBD1. This CDR3 region has 14 residues. The V and J ends lost 4 bases and 6 bases, in that order; junction bases with no gene match: 2. The V gene's germline CDR1 is SGHRS and CDR2 YFSETQ. CDR3 loop: CASSRGQGNSPLHF. In DNA form, the CDR3 reads TGCGCCAGCAGCAGGGGACAGGGTAATTCACCCCTCCACTTT.

This chain joins TRBV18 and TRBJ2-2; TRBD1 is a possible D gene (6 bases). The CDR3 covers 13 residues. Germline lookup yields CDR1 KGHSH and CDR2 LQKENI. V was clipped by 5 bases and J by 6 bases, with 10 bases between them. The CDR3 loop reads CASSINRAGELFF. The CDR3 region has the DNA TGTGCCAGCTCAATTAACAGGGCCGGGGAGCTGTTTTTT.

Notes on this clone: Other DNA sequences in the same sample also yield this CDR3. The chain combines TRBV7-3 with TRBJ1-1; D is undetermined. V dropped 1 base and J dropped 0 bases, with 6 bases sitting between them. In germline, CDR1 is SGHTA, CDR2 FQGTGA. The CDR3 loop spans 14 amino acids. CDR3 bases: TGTGCCAGCAGCTTAAACCGGGTGAACACTGAAGCTTTCTTT. Translation: CASSLNRVNTEAFF.

This rearrangement joins TRBV19 to TRBJ2-1, with 15 positions matching TRBD2. There are 20 residues in the CDR3. Germline lookup yields CDR1 LNHDA and CDR2 SQIVND (reference sequence). V was clipped by 4 bases and J by 0 bases; unmatched bases: 10. The CDR3 here is CASSNPGLAGGLHSYNEQFF. DNA for the CDR3: TGTGCCAGTAGTAATCCGGGACTAGCGGGAGGCTTGCACTCCTACAATGAGCAGTTCTTC.

V gene TRBV11-2 combines with J gene TRBJ2-2, with D possibly being TRBD1 (5 bases). The CDR3 has 16 residues. The germline V gene encodes CDR1 SGHAT and CDR2 FQNNGV. Trimming cost V 5 bases and J 4 bases, with 17 bases left between them. The DNA for the CDR3 is TGTGCCAGCAGCCCGTCGGGCAGGGCCGGCACCGGGGAGCTGTTTTTT. Translation gives CASSPSGRAGTGELFF. The variable domain in full, completed from reference TRBV11-2 and TRBJ2-2, reads EAGVAQSPRYKIIEKRQSVAFWCNPISGHATLYWYQQILGQGPKLLIQFQNNGVVDDSQLPKDRFSAERLKGVDSTLKIQPAKLEDSAVYLCASSPSGRAGTGELFFGEGSRLTVL.

V gene TRBV19 combines with J gene TRBJ2-3; the match to TRBD1 covers 7 bases. Germline V CDR1 and CDR2: LNHDA, SQIVND (reference sequence). This CDR3 is 12 amino acids long. Trimming at V came to 5 bases and at J to 5 bases, leaving 1 base not matched to a gene. The DNA for the CDR3 is TGTGCCAGTAGTGACAGGGTAGATACGCAGTATTTT. This sequence encodes CASSDRVDTQYF.

This clone was counted once. This chain links TRBV4-3 with TRBJ1-4; 9 bases agree with TRBD1. Looked up from germline, CDR1 is LGHNA and CDR2 is YSLEER. This CDR3 contains 15 residues. The V gene end was trimmed by 1 base and the J gene end by 7 bases; junction bases not matched to a gene: 4. CDR3 in amino acids: CASSQGDRVGEKLFF. CDR3 bases: TGCGCCAGCAGCCAAGGGGACAGGGTGGGTGAAAAACTGTTTTTT.

The chain uses TRBV29-1 and TRBJ2-7; 7 nucleotides line up with TRBD1. CDR1 is SQVTM, CDR2 ANQGSEA, per germline. With V trimmed by 6 bases and J by 1 base, 6 bases remained unmatched. The CDR3 length is 13 residues. CDR3 region: CSVRQGGSYEQYF. The CDR3 DNA reads TGCAGCGTGAGACAGGGTGGATCCTACGAGCAGTACTTC.

This chain uses TRBV4-1 with TRBJ2-3, with 16 bases identical to TRBD2. CDR3 length: 19 amino acids. V was pared by 0 bases and J by 4 bases, with 7 bases of the junction left unmatched. CDR1 and CDR2 from the germline V gene are MGHRA and YSYEKL. DNA of the CDR3: TGCGCCAGCAGCCAAGATCCGGGACTAGCGGGAGGGCGACCAGATACGCAGTATTTT. Its protein is CASSQDPGLAGGRPDTQYF.

The V and J genes are TRBV10-3 and TRBJ2-3, with 16 bases aligning to TRBD2. This CDR3 contains 19 residues. V was clipped by 7 bases and J by 3 bases; unmatched bases: 13. CDR1 ENHRY and CDR2 SYGVKD come from the germline V gene. This CDR3 is CAITGKGTSGGAGTDTQYF. The CDR3 DNA is TGTGCCATCACCGGAAAAGGGACTAGCGGGGGGGCGGGAACAGATACGCAGTATTTT.